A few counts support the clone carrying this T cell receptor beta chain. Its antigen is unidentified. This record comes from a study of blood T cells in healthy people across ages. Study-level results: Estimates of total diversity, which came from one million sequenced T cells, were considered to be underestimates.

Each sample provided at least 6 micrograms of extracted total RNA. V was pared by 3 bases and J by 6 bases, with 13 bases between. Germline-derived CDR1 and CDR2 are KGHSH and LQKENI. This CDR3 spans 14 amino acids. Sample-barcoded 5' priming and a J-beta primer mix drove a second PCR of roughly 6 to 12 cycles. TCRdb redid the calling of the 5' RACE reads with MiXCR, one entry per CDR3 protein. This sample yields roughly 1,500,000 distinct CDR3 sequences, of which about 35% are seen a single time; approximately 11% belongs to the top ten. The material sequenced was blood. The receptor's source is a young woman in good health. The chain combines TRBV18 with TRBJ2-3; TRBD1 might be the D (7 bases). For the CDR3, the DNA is TGTGCCAGCTCACCTGGCGGAGGGGGCGATACGCAGTATTTT. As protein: CASSPGGGGDTQYF.